The clone carrying this TCR beta chain has at least ten counts. One entry per CDR3 protein results from TCRdb running MiXCR on the 5' RACE reads. This table has 20,000 to 25,000 distinct CDR3 sequences, 3.4% appearing once. V dropped 4 bases and J dropped 3; count of bases not matched to a gene: 5. Germline CDR1 is SQVTM and CDR2 is ANQGSEA. The CDR3 spans 14 residues. This specimen comes from a study of T cells after yellow fever vaccination. This chain connects TRBV29-1 to TRBJ1-5; 8 bases line up with TRBD1. The sequenced sample was PBMCs, either bulk or a sorted T-cell subset (CD4+, CD8+, memory, or dextramer-sorted; not recorded which), obtained about 41 days after the first yellow fever vaccination. The receptor was isolated from a man between 18 and 35 years old who received the YFV17D yellow fever vaccine. The chain's CDR3 is CSVVGQGDNQPQHF. CDR3 nucleotides: TGCAGCGTTGTTGGACAGGGTGACAATCAGCCCCAGCATTTT.